These T cell receptor beta chains were read from a single sample in a study of control samples from healthy donors and cancer patients. Data came from immunoSEQ multiplex PCR; TCRdb stores just in-frame clones and leaves some out. The sample lists about 72,000 clones, 85% to 95% seen once, with almost 6% in the top ten. Sequencing was performed on blood. The source of these receptors is an older woman in good health. The CDR3 runs from the conserved cysteine through the conserved F or W. A D gene is named only where the DNA matches it firmly. A row's size may be missing; if present it is once, few, many or a size class.

j_gene | v_gene | d_gene | abundance | CDR3aa | CDR3nt
TRBJ2-7 | TRBV19 | . | . | CASSIDSRPYEQYF | TGTGCCAGTAGTATAGATTCCCGACCCTACGAGCAGTACTTC
TRBJ2-1 | TRBV28 | . | . | CASSLWTEEQFF | TGTGCCAGCAGTTTATGGACGGAAGAGCAGTTCTTC
TRBJ2-7 | TRBV7-9 | TRBD2 | . | CASSSNFPSGSWYEQYF | TGTGCCAGCAGCTCAAACTTCCCTAGCGGGAGTTGGTACGAGCAGTACTTC
TRBJ1-6 | TRBV5-1 | . | . | CASARQDNSPLHF | TGCGCCAGCGCCCGACAGGATAATTCACCCCTCCACTTT
TRBJ1-1 | TRBV3-1/TRBV3-2 | . | . | CASSQGPRGEAFF | TGTGCCAGCAGCCAAGGGCCGAGGGGTGAAGCTTTCTTT
TRBJ1-3 | TRBV5-1 | . | . | CASSLAGTSGNTIYF | TGCGCCAGCAGCTTGGCCGGGACATCAGGAAACACCATATATTTT
TRBJ2-2 | TRBV23-1 | . | . | CASLPGSPGELFF | TGCGCCAGCCTCCCGGGAAGTCCCGGGGAGCTGTTTTTT
TRBJ2-5 | TRBV7-9 | . | . | CASSLVATGETQYF | TGTGCCAGCAGCTTAGTGGCGACTGGGGAGACCCAGTACTTC
TRBJ2-3 | TRBV11-2 | . | . | CASSLYPRGGGTDTQYF | TGTGCCAGCAGCTTATATCCCCGGGGCGGGGGCACAGATACGCAGTATTTT
TRBJ2-7 | TRBV29-1 | . | . | CSVGQRTLYEQYF | TGCAGCGTTGGTCAACGTACCCTCTACGAGCAGTACTTC
TRBJ1-1 | TRBV5-1 | . | . | CASSLGAGNTEAFF | TGCGCCAGCAGCTTGGGGGCAGGTAACACTGAAGCTTTCTTT
TRBJ2-1 | TRBV9 | TRBD2 | . | CASSVASGPGSYNEQFF | TGTGCCAGCAGCGTGGCTAGCGGGCCCGGCTCCTACAATGAGCAGTTCTTC
TRBJ2-3 | TRBV7-9 | . | . | CASSLRAARDTDTQYF | TGTGCCAGCAGCTTAAGGGCTGCGCGAGACACAGATACGCAGTATTTT
TRBJ2-2 | TRBV5-1 | . | . | CASSHGLRDTGELFF | TGCGCCAGCAGCCACGGATTAAGGGACACCGGGGAGCTGTTTTTT
TRBJ2-7 | TRBV2 | . | . | CASSEGGTATYEQYF | TGTGCCAGCAGTGAAGGCGGGACGGCAACCTACGAGCAGTACTTC
TRBJ1-2 | TRBV28 | TRBD1 | . | CASSLSTGGLQPYGYTF | TGTGCCAGCAGTTTATCGACAGGGGGTCTTCAACCATATGGCTACACCTTC
TRBJ2-3 | TRBV7-3 | . | few | CASSLRGPDTQYF | TGTGCCAGCAGCTTACGGGGCCCAGATACGCAGTATTTT
TRBJ2-5 | TRBV7-2 | . | once | CASSLVGRETQYF | TGTGCCAGCAGCTTAGTTGGACGCGAGACCCAGTACTTC
TRBJ2-1 | TRBV6-2/TRBV6-3 | . | . | CASSWGKKQFF | TGTGCCAGCAGTTGGGGCAAGAAGCAGTTCTTC
TRBJ1-2 | TRBV28 | . | few | CASSSTVSGYTF | TGTGCCAGCAGTTCTACAGTTTCTGGCTACACCTTC
TRBJ2-7 | TRBV6-5 | . | . | CASRTNQGHEQYF | TGTGCCAGCAGGACTAACCAGGGCCACGAGCAGTACTTC
TRBJ1-3 | TRBV10-3 | TRBD1 | . | CAIRPDRGQGGGEASGNTIYF | TGTGCCATCAGACCGGACAGGGGGCAAGGAGGCGGGGAGGCCTCTGGAAACACCATATATTTT
TRBJ1-1 | TRBV6-5 | . | . | CASSSPANTEAFF | TGTGCCTCTAGCTCCCCCGCGAACACTGAAGCTTTCTTT
TRBJ1-2 | TRBV5-6 | . | . | CASSLSASSNYGYTF | TGTGCCAGCAGCTTATCCGCCTCGAGCAACTATGGCTACACCTTC
TRBJ1-1 | TRBV6-6 | . | . | CASSRGQAEAFF | TGTGCCAGCAGTCGCGGTCAAGCTGAAGCTTTCTTT
TRBJ1-1 | TRBV6-5 | TRBD1 | . | CASSPPGQGVRAFF | TGTGCCAGCAGTCCCCCGGGACAGGGGGTGAGGGCTTTCTTT
TRBJ1-2 | TRBV2 | . | . | CASSEVYSQSYGYTF | TGTGCCAGCAGTGAAGTTTATAGCCAGAGCTATGGCTACACCTTC
TRBJ2-7 | TRBV28 | . | . | CASSLGGTAAYEQYF | TGTGCCAGCAGTTTAGGCGGGACAGCTGCCTACGAGCAGTACTTC
TRBJ2-7 | TRBV9 | . | . | CASSRTEGYEQYF | TGTGCCAGCTCCCGGACAGAAGGGTACGAGCAGTACTTC
TRBJ2-7 | TRBV5-5 | . | . | CASSLVSDGIYEQYF | TGTGCCAGCAGCTTGGTTTCGGACGGCATCTACGAGCAGTACTTC
TRBJ2-7 | TRBV27 | TRBD2 | . | CASRPAGSGTDEQYF | TGTGCCAGCAGGCCGGCAGGGAGCGGGACCGACGAGCAGTACTTC
TRBJ1-5 | TRBV4-1 | . | . | CASSQGAQAGNQPQHF | TGCGCCAGCAGCCAAGGGGCCCAAGCGGGCAATCAGCCCCAGCATTTT
TRBJ1-2 | TRBV7-2 | TRBD1 | . | CASRTGTGIGYGYTF | TGTGCCAGCAGAACCGGGACAGGGATTGGGTATGGCTACACCTTC
TRBJ2-1 | TRBV19 | TRBD2 | . | CASSIAHLAGGFNEQFF | TGTGCCAGTAGTATAGCCCATCTAGCGGGAGGGTTCAATGAGCAGTTCTTC
TRBJ1-5 | TRBV7-9 | . | . | CASTIDGNNQPQHF | TGTGCCAGCACCATAGACGGTAACAATCAGCCCCAGCATTTT
TRBJ2-7 | TRBV27 | . | . | CASSSYGSYEQYF | TGTGCCAGCAGTTCCTACGGGAGCTACGAGCAGTACTTC
TRBJ1-5 | TRBV6-5 | . | . | CASRQNRVSNQPQHF | TGTGCCAGCAGACAAAACAGGGTTAGCAATCAGCCCCAGCATTTT
TRBJ2-7 | TRBV10-3 | TRBD2 | once | CAISESLAGQVSVSRKQYF | TGTGCCATCAGTGAGTCACTAGCGGGACAGGTATCGGTTTCTCGCAAGCAGTACTTC
TRBJ1-1 | TRBV5-4 | TRBD1 | . | CASSRRSDRANTEAFF | TGTGCCAGCAGCCGTCGTTCCGACAGGGCGAACACTGAAGCTTTCTTT
TRBJ2-7 | TRBV18 | . | . | CASRRETSSYEQYF | TGTGCCAGCAGGCGGGAAACCAGCTCCTACGAGCAGTACTTC
TRBJ2-2 | TRBV9 | . | . | CASSRRLVSGELFF | TGTGCCAGCAGCCGGCGTCTAGTATCCGGGGAGCTGTTTTTT
TRBJ1-6 | TRBV7-9 | . | . | CASSLPGFGSPLHF | TGTGCCAGCAGCTTACCAGGGTTCGGATCACCCCTCCACTTT
TRBJ2-7 | TRBV6-5 | . | . | CAIGGSTAYEQYF | TGTGCCATCGGTGGGTCGACGGCCTACGAGCAGTACTTC
TRBJ2-1 | TRBV5-4 | TRBD2 | . | CASSLSPGTSGIYEQFF | TGTGCCAGCAGCTTGTCTCCCGGGACTAGCGGGATCTATGAGCAGTTCTTC
TRBJ2-2 | TRBV24-1 | . | once | CATSDLPRTNTGELFF | TGTGCCACCAGTGATTTGCCCAGGACGAACACCGGGGAGCTGTTTTTT
TRBJ2-1 | TRBV7-9 | . | once | CASSLGLNSYNEQFF | TGTGCCAGCAGCTTAGGACTAAATTCCTACAATGAGCAGTTCTTC
TRBJ1-5 | TRBV28 | TRBD1 | . | CASSSFGQGVHQPQHF | TGTGCCAGCAGTTCGTTTGGGCAGGGGGTTCATCAGCCCCAGCATTTT
TRBJ1-1 | TRBV3-1/TRBV3-2 | TRBD1 | . | CASSQATDRVPFF | TGTGCCAGCAGCCAAGCGACGGACAGGGTCCCTTTCTTT
TRBJ1-6 | TRBV5-8 | . | . | CASSPGVRSSPLHF | TGTGCCAGCAGCCCCGGTGTCAGAAGTTCACCCCTCCACTTT
TRBJ2-1 | TRBV6-4 | . | . | CASSLTGLNEQFF | TGTGCCAGCAGTCTCACAGGGCTCAATGAGCAGTTCTTC
TRBJ1-5 | TRBV11-2 | . | . | CAGSLEGYSNQPQHF | TGTGCCGGCAGCTTGGAAGGTTATAGCAATCAGCCCCAGCATTTT
TRBJ1-3 | TRBV25-1 | . | . | CASSRAANSGNTIYF | TGTGCCAGCAGTAGGGCCGCGAACTCTGGAAACACCATATATTTT
TRBJ2-1 | TRBV12-5 | . | . | CASGLGTGNKWNEQFF | TGTGCTAGTGGTTTGGGGACGGGAAACAAGTGGAATGAGCAGTTCTTC
TRBJ1-1 | TRBV6-5 | . | . | CASSYSIIGNTEAFF | TGTGCCAGCAGTTATTCAATAATAGGAAACACTGAAGCTTTCTTT
TRBJ2-1 | TRBV19 | TRBD2 | . | CASSLGLVPRNEQFF | TGTGCCAGTAGCCTTGGACTAGTCCCTAGGAATGAGCAGTTCTTC
TRBJ2-4 | TRBV11-2 | . | . | CASSLGRQGIQYF | TGTGCCAGCAGCTTAGGCCGTCAGGGCATTCAGTACTTC
TRBJ1-3 | TRBV12-3/TRBV12-4 | . | . | CASSPGDTIYF | TGTGCCAGCAGTCCCGGGGACACCATATATTTT